Included here is one T cell receptor (beta chain) sequence, with context. It lacks a known antigen. No quality values exist for individual bases; no much larger clone is one base distant. In total, approximately 610 healthy bone marrow donors made up the cohort. All cohort members were sampled while nominally healthy, although unrecorded immune exposures were likely present. The donor tested CMV seronegative, placing the donor among the 350 to 400 seronegative members of the cohort. A peripheral blood sample was provided by each donor, and peripheral blood mononuclear cells were used for TCR beta sequencing. The Qiagen DNeasy Blood Extraction Kit was used to extract genomic DNA from the blood cell samples. These data come from a study of cytomegalovirus exposure and HLA in healthy donors (TCRdb year 2017). Notes on the research overall: An earlier analysis of several hundred of the donors reported 276 Gb of sequence data and around 110 million unique TCR beta sequences obtained from some 170 million T cells. An early release covering 500 to 750 HLA-typed donors comprised approximately 290 gigabases of sequencing data and tens of millions of unique TCR sequences. The genetic ancestry cluster associated with self-reported Caucasian donors included about four fifths of the roughly 380 genotyped donors. The study aimed to test whether signatures of past pathogen exposure could be identified by cataloging public T cell receptors. Using immunosequencing, the study profiled T cell repertoires from 500 to 800 subjects and related those repertoires to cytomegalovirus serostatus. Besides the first cohort of 666 subjects, a separate validation cohort made up of some 110 different subjects was used. To predict cytomegalovirus infection status, the study combined high-throughput TCR immunosequencing, statistical association of individual TCRs with disease status, and machine learning. To study patterns of TCR occurrence, a later analysis re-analyzed previously published TCR beta repertoires from around 700 donors and added high-resolution HLA genotyping. Rather than using new phenotypic data, the later analysis identified candidate immune exposures from TCR beta sequences and from how often those sequences occurred across donors. An earlier analysis of some 500 of the donors applied high-throughput TCR beta sequencing to assess whether each TCR beta V gene segment acted as functional or pseudogenic. Donor age, sex, ethnicity and CMV serostatus were compiled alongside the repertoire data. Genome-wide SNP genotypes for about 65% of the roughly 670 donors were used in a later genetic analysis, which treated that subset as a discovery cohort. Every discovery cohort repertoire had been produced on one sequencing platform. Both class I and class II loci were covered by HLA typing, at four-digit resolution. Typing coverage varied by locus: roughly 629-630 donors for A, B, C, DRB1 and DQB1; more than 500 for DQA1; more than 600 for DPA1; under 490 for DPB1. Several DR-DQ haplotypes were treated as single units for association and clustering because of strong linkage in the cohort. Among several hundred genotyped donors of the cohort, an average of around 250,000 unique TCR beta nucleotide sequences was sequenced per donor, of which roughly 17% were non-productive.

Library preparation employed the immunoSEQ multiplex PCR assay. A mixture of 60 forward primers for TCR Vbeta segments and 13 reverse primers for TCR Jbeta segments was used in the multiplex PCR. A multiplex PCR assay on genomic DNA amplified the CDR3 region of rearranged TCR beta genes. Amplified TCR beta libraries were sequenced as 87-base-pair reads on the Illumina HiSeq System. As for the original processing: In a later analysis, around 80 million unique TCR beta chains were counted across the roughly 670 repertoires, and about 9.9 million of these chains were shared by at least two donors. A nearest-neighbor algorithm error-corrected the raw reads and collapsed the reads into unique sequences, merging closely related sequences to remove PCR and sequencing errors. V, D and J gene segments were assigned by aligning CDR3 sequences to IMGT reference sequences. Each retained sequence needed at least a six-nucleotide match to both a V gene segment and a J gene segment. Rearrangements were classified as productive when the CDR3 lacked stop codons and remained in frame with V and J, and all other rearrangements were classified as non-productive. CDR3 was defined according to IMGT convention as the region running from the second conserved V-encoded cysteine to the conserved J-encoded phenylalanine. Sequences without an unambiguous match to a single V gene segment were excluded from the earlier analysis of about 640 of the donors. In an earlier analysis of some 590 of the donors, V segments were called functional above 56.7% productive rearrangements and were called segregating when the between-donor standard deviation exceeded 5%. A statistical classification framework was developed to diagnose cytomegalovirus status using the catalog of TCR beta chain sequences. V and J gene assignment, in a later analysis, came from comparing TCR nucleotide sequences with IMGT/GENE-DB human TR gene sequences. In a later analysis, CDR3 sequences and most-parsimonious VDJ recombination scenarios were assigned using the TCRdist pipeline. In a later analysis, every TCR beta chain was defined by the combination of its CDR3 amino acid sequence and its V-gene family, and reads without a unique V-gene family were dropped. As a way to deal with suspected cross-contamination and a sequencing artifact, a later analysis dropped roughly 600 nucleotide sequences that were highly shared and had low generation probability. In a later analysis, a clonal expansion index for each public chain was calculated from normalized within-repertoire ranks of inferred template counts. Generation probabilities in a later analysis came from a VDJ recombination model fitted to out-of-frame rearrangements, and those results were checked against IGoR. In a later analysis, hypergeometric tests were used to score TCR-TCR, TCR-HLA and TCR-CMV co-occurrence, with a repertoire-size bias correction applied to TCR pairs. In a later analysis, false discovery rates were estimated by permuting HLA or CMV assignments 20 times. A later analysis grouped co-occurring TCRs with DBSCAN, adding TCRdist sequence similarity when clustering within HLA-allele-positive subsets. For co-occurrence clustering, repertoires with fewer than 30,000 or more than 120,000 public chains were excluded, along with a handful of repertoires with anomalous nucleotide sharing. Not all clones reach the TCRdb copy of this immuneACCESS table, which keeps in-frame sequences only. Checked studies attribute under half of the gap to unresolved V genes and leave the rest unexplained. That table supplies the V and J calls and clone size; D and trimming were determined from the DNA. The sample table records roughly 130,000 clones; around 57% of these occur just once. In total, the top ten clones hold approximately 1.7% of the sample.

Including cysteine and phenylalanine, the CDR3 has 15 amino acids. Only CDR3 DNA is held: 45 bases, read in frame from base 1. Per the germline V gene (reference sequence), MNHEY is the CDR1 and SMNVEV is the CDR2. Trimming costs V 3 bases and J 4 bases, and their ends lie 15 bases apart. Beyond this particular receptor, the publication reports: Because the 87-base-pair reads could not distinguish some IMGT-functional V segments, including TRBV6-2 and TRBV6-3, those segments were excluded. A later analysis associated about 16,000 TCR beta sequences with specific HLA alleles at a false discovery rate of 0.05. Immune exposure information for the cohort was limited to CMV serostatus. Linkage disequilibrium might explain the correlated functional status among segregating V segments, but an unknown experimental factor could not be excluded. Because HLA typing was unavailable for some donors at each locus, only the typed subset was used in association tests. According to a later analysis, parvovirus B19, influenza, CMV and Epstein-Barr virus appeared linked to several top co-occurrence clusters. A few of the identified cytomegalovirus-associated TCR beta chains were confirmed in vitro to be specific for cytomegalovirus antigens. The earlier analysis of about 600 of the donors excluded roughly 17 rarely observed V segments, including chromosome 9 orphons, because counts were too low. The study listed approximately 150 TCR beta chains as associated with cytomegalovirus. Compared with the approximately 700-donor mean, donors in an Asian-associated ancestry cluster had fewer N-insertions in productive TCRs, according to a later genetic analysis. The authors suggested that the approach could potentially be generalized to other disease states and immunological phenotypes. A cluster of highly shared sequence variants was judged likely to be a technical artifact of the sequencing pipeline. An earlier analysis of some 560 of the donors showed that most TCR beta V segments appeared in productive rearrangements either about 87% or about 30% of the time, which broadly matched IMGT annotations. V-gene and J-gene trimming of TCR beta chains was associated with a missense DCLRE1C variant in a later genetic analysis, and the association was replicated in an independent cohort. Most TCR sequences were observed very rarely across donors, whereas some public TCRs were present in many individuals. In both the original and validation cohorts, the classifier was reported to diagnose cytomegalovirus status with high specificity and sensitivity. A later analysis found that TCR association rates varied across HLA loci, with DRB1 alleles showing the most associated TCRs and HLA-C alleles the fewest. A further reported finding was that TCR beta sequences accurately predicted the HLA-A and HLA-B alleles for most subjects in the first cohort. When HLA alleles, especially DR and DQ, strongly co-occurred, TCR associations were difficult to assign to individual alleles. According to a later analysis, most CMV-associated TCR beta chains appeared to be HLA-restricted, and the HLA associations seemed to be driven largely by CMV exposure. Presence/absence analyses assumed roughly uniform sequencing depth across donors, an assumption that may not hold. In a later analysis, HLA-associated TCR beta chains showed more clonal expansion and lower generation probabilities than non-associated chains that were equally common. In this cohort, only TCR beta chains were sequenced, and detectable features were limited by the absence of alpha or paired-chain data.

The chain is encoded by TRBV27 joined to TRBJ1-2; no D gene is confidently identified. The sequence came from a male donor in good health and CMV-seronegative. The sample consisted of PBMCs. Here is the DNA: TGTGCCAGCAGTTTGTCCCCGCCGAGTTTCTATGGCTACACCTTC. This gives the protein CASSLSPPSFYGYTF.